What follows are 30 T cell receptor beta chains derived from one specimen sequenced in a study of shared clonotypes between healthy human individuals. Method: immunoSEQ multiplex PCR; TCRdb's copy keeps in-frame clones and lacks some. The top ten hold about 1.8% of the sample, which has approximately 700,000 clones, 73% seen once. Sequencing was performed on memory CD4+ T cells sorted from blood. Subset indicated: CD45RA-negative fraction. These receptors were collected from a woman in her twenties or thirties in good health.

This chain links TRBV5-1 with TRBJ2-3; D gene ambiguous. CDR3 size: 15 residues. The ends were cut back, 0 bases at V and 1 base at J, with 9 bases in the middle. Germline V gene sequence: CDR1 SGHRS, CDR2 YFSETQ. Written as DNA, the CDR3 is TGCGCCAGCAGCTTGGGTCCGAGCGGCACAGATACGCAGTATTTT. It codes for CASSLGPSGTDTQYF. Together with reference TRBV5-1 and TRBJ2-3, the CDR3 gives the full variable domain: KAGVTQTPRYLIKTRGQQVTLSCSPISGHRSVSWYQQTPGQGLQFLFEYFSETQRNKGNFPGRFSGRQFSNSRSEMNVSTLELGDSALYLCASSLGPSGTDTQYFGPGTRLTVL.

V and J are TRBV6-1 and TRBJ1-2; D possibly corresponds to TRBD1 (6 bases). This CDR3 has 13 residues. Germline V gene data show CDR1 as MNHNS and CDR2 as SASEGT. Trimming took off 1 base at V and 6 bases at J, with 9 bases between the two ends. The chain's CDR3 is CASSEVQGNGYTF. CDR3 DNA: TGTGCCAGCAGTGAAGTTCAGGGGAATGGCTACACCTTC.

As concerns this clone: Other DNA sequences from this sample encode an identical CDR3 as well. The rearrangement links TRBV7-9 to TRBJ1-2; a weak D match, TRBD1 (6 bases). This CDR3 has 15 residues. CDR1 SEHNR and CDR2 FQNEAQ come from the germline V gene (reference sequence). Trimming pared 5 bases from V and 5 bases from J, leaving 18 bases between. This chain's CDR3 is CASSQPGQRNYGYTF. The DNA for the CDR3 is TGTGCCAGCAGCCAGCCCGGACAGCGAAATTATGGCTACACCTTC.

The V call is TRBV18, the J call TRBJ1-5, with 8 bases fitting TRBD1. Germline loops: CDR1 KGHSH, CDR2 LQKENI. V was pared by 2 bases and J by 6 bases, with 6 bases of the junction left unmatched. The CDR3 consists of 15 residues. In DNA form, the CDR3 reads TGTGCCAGCTCACCATACGGACAGGGCAGTCAGCCCCAGCATTTT. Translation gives CASSPYGQGSQPQHF.

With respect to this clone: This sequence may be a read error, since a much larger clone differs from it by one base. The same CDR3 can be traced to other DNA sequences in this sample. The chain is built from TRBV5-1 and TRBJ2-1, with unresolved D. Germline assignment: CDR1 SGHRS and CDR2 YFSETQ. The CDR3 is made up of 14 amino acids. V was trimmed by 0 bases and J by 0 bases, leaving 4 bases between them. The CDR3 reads CASSLDFSYNEQFF. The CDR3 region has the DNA TGCGCCAGCAGCTTGGATTTCTCCTACAATGAGCAGTTCTTC.

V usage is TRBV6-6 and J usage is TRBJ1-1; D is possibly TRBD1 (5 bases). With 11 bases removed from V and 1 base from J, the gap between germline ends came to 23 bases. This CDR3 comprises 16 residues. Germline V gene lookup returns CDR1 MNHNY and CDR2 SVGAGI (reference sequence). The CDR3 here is CAAGAQSGGKNTEAFF. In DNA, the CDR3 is TGTGCCGCCGGCGCACAGTCGGGGGGAAAGAACACTGAAGCTTTCTTT.

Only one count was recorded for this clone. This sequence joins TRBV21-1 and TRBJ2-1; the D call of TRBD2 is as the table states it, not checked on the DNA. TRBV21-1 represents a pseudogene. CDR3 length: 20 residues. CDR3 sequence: CASSNRASGRRSRSYNEQFF. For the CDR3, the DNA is TGTGCCAGCAGCAACCGGGCTAGCGGGAGGAGGAGTCGCTCCTACAATGAGCAGTTCTTC.

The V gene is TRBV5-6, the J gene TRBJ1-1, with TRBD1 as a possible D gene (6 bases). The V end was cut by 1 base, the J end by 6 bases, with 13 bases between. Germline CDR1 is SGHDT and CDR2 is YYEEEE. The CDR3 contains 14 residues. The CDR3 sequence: CASSLRLAGAEAFF. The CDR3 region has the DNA TGTGCCAGCAGCTTGCGGTTGGCAGGGGCTGAAGCTTTCTTT. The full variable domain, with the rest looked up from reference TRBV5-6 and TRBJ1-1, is DAGVTQSPTHLIKTRGQQVTLRCSPKSGHDTVSWYQQALGQGPQFIFQYYEEEERQRGNFPDRFSGHQFPNYSSELNVNALLLGDSALYLCASSLRLAGAEAFFGQGTRLTVV.

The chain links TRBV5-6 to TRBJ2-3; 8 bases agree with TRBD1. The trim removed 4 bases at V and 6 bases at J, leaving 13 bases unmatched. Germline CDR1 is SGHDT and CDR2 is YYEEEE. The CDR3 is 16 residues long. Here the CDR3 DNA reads TGTGCCAGCAGCCTCAAGACAGGGGCTGTGCACGATACGCAGTATTTT. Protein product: CASSLKTGAVHDTQYF. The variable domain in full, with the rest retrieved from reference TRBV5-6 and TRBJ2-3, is DAGVTQSPTHLIKTRGQQVTLRCSPKSGHDTVSWYQQALGQGPQFIFQYYEEEERQRGNFPDRFSGHQFPNYSSELNVNALLLGDSALYLCASSLKTGAVHDTQYFGPGTRLTVL.

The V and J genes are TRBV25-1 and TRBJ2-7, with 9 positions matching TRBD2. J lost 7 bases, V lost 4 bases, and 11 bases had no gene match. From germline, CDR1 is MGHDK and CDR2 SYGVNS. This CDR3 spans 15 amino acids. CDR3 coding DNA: TGTGCCAGCAGTGGTAGCGGGAGCAGCCCAGGTGAGCAGTACTTC. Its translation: CASSGSGSSPGEQYF.

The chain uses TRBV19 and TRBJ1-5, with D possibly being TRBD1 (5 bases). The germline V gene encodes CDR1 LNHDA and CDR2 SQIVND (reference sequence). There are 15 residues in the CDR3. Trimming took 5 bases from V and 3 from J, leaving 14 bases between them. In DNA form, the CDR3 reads TGTGCCAGTAGTCGGGACCCGACATACAATCAGCCCCAGCATTTT. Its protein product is CASSRDPTYNQPQHF.

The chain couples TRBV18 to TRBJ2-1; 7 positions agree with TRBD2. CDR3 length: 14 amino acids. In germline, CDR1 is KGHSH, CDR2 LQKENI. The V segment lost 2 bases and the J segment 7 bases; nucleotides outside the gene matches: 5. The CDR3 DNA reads TGTGCCAGCTCACCAAGCACTAGCGATAATGAGCAGTTCTTC. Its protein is CASSPSTSDNEQFF.

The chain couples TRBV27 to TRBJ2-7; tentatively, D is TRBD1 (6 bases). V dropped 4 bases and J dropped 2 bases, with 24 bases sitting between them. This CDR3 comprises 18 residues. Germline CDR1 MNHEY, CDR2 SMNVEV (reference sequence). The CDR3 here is CASSSFEGSGTQTYEQYF. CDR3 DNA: TGTGCCAGCAGTTCCTTCGAAGGTTCCGGGACACAGACCTACGAGCAGTACTTC.

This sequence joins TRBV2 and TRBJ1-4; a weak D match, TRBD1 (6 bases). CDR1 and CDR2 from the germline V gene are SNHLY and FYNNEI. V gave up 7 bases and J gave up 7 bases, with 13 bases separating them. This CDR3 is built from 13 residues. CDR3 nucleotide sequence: TGTGCCAGCATGGAGGGGGTGGGTGAAAAACTGTTTTTT. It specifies CASMEGVGEKLFF.

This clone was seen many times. The CDR3: CSVGGGAGSNIQYF. The CDR3 coding sequence is TGCAGCGTCGGAGGGGGCGCAGGAAGTAACATTCAGTACTTC. The chain has TRBV29-1 and TRBJ2-4; possible D gene TRBD1, 7 bases. CDR1 is SQVTM and CDR2 is ANQGSEA in the germline V gene. There are 14 residues in the CDR3. Trimming shortened V by 6 bases and J by 7 bases, and 19 bases separated the two germline ends.

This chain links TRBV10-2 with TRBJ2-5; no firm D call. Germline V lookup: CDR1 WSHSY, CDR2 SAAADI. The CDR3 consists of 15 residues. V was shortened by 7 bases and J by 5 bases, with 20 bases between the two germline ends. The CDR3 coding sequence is TGCGCCAGCAAGGTGCCTACCACGGTTCACGAGACCCAGTACTTC. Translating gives CASKVPTTVHETQYF.

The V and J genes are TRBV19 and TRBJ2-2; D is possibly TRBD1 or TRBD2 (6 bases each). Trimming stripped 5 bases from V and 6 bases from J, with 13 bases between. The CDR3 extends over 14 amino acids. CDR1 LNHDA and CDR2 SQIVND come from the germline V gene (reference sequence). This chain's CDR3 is CASSAGGVSGELFF. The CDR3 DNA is TGTGCCAGTAGTGCCGGGGGCGTATCCGGGGAGCTGTTTTTT.

CDR3 in DNA: TGTGCCAGCTCACAGACCCGGGACGGATATGGCTACACCTTC. The encoded protein is CASSQTRDGYGYTF. The chain has TRBV18 and TRBJ1-2; possibly TRBD1 for D (5 bases). The CDR3 sequence is 14 residues long. Germline-derived CDR1 and CDR2 are KGHSH and LQKENI. V dropped 4 bases and J dropped 5 bases, with 14 bases sitting between them.

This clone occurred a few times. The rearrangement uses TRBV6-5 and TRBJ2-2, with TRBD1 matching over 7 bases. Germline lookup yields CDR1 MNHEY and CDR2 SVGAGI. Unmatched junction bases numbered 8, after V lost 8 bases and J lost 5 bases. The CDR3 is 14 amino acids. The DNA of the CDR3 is TGTGCCAGCCGCGTGGCAGGGGGAACCGGGGAGCTGTTTTTT. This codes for CASRVAGGTGELFF.

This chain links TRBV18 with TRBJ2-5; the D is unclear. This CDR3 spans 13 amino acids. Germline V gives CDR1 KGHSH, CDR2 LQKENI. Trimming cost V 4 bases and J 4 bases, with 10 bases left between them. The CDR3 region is CASSRRLGETQYF. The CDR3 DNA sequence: TGTGCCAGCTCACGCCGGTTGGGAGAGACCCAGTACTTC.

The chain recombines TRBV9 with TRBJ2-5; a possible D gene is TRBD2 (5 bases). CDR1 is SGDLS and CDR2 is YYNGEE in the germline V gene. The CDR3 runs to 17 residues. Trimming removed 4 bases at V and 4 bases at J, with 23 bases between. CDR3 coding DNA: TGTGCCAGCAGCCCTACCTTTGTAGGGAGTGGGAGAGAGACCCAGTACTTC. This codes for CASSPTFVGSGRETQYF.

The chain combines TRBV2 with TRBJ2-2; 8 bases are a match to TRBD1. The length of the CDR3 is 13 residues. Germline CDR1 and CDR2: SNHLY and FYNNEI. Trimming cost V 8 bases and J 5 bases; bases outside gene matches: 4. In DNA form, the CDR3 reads TGTGCCAGCCAGGGGGCAGAAACCGGGGAGCTGTTTTTT. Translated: CASQGAETGELFF.

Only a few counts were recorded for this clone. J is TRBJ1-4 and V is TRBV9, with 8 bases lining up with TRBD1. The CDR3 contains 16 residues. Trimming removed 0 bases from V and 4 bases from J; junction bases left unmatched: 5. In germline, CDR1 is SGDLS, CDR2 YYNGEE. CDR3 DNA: TGTGCCAGCAGCGTAGCCCAGGGGGCAGATAATGAAAAACTGTTTTTT. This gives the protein CASSVAQGADNEKLFF.

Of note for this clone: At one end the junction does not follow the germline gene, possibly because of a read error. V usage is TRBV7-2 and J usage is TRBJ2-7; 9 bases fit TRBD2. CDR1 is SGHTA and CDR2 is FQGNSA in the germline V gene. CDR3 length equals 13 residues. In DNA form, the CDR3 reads TGTGCCAGCAGCCTAGCGGGGACCTACGAGCAGTACTTC. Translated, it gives CASSLAGTYEQYF.

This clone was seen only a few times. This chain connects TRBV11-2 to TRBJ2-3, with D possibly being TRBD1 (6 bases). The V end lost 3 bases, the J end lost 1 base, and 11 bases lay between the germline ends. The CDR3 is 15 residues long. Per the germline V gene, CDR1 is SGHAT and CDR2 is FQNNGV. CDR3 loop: CASSFTGLGTDTQYF. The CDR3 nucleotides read TGTGCCAGCAGCTTTACAGGGTTGGGCACAGATACGCAGTATTTT.

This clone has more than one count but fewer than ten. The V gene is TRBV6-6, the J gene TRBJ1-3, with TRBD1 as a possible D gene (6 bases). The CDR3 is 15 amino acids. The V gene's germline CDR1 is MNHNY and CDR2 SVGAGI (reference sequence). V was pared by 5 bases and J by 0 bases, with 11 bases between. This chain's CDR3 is CASSKRQASGNTIYF. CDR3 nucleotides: TGTGCCAGCAGTAAAAGACAGGCCTCTGGAAACACCATATATTTT.

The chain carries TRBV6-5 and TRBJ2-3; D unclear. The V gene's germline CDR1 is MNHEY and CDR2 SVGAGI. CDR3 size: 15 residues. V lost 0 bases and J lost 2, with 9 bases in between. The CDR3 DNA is TGTGCCAGCAGTTACTCTGAATATCACACAGATACGCAGTATTTT. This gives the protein CASSYSEYHTDTQYF.

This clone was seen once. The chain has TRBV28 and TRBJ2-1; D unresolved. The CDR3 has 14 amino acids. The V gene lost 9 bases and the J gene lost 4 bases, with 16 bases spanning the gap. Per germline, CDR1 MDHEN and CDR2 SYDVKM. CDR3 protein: CASTVVGSYNEQFF. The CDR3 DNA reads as TGTGCCAGTACTGTCGTTGGCAGTTACAATGAGCAGTTCTTC.

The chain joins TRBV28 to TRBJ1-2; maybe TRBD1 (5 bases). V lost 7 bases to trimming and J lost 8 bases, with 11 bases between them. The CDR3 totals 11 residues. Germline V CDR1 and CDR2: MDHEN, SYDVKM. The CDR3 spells CASNQGFGYTF. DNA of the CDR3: TGTGCCAGCAACCAGGGATTCGGCTACACCTTC.

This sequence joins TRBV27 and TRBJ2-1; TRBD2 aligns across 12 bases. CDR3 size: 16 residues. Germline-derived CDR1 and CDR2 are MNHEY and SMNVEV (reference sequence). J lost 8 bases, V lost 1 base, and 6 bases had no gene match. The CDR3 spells CASSLWTSGVADEQFF. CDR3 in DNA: TGTGCCAGCAGTTTATGGACTAGCGGGGTCGCCGATGAGCAGTTCTTC.